This T cell receptor (beta chain) stems from a study of T cell changes during pregnancy in multiple sclerosis. Repertoires were generated with immunoSEQ multiplex PCR, while TCRdb's copy carries only in-frame clones and drops some. Among about 21,000 clones listed, around nine tenths were seen once. Specimen: CD8+ T cells from peripheral blood mononuclear cells, collected after pregnancy. The receptor was derived from a female donor in good health, enrolled as a control in a pregnancy study.

The CDR3 region has the DNA TGCGCCAGCAAGCGGTACAGGGGTATGGGGAACACCGGGGAGCTGTTTTTT. This sequence encodes CASKRYRGMGNTGELFF. The chain has TRBV5-1 and TRBJ2-2, with TRBD1 matching 7 bases. After removal of 6 bases from V and 1 base from J, the junction contained 12 bases not matched to a gene. The CDR3 extends over 17 amino acids. The germline CDR1 and CDR2 sequences are SGHRS and YFSETQ.